This T cell receptor (beta chain) emerged from a study of T cell repertoires in cytomegalovirus infection. As for the study in general: Evidence of both CMV infection and a matching HLA type came from public TCR beta signatures.

The germline V and J ends were trimmed by 5 bases and 5 bases, with 17 bases remaining between them. CDR3 length equals 15 residues. CDR1 is MRHNA, CDR2 SNTAGT, per germline. About this clonotype: No antigen is known for it.

In TCRdb, the reads were re-called with MiXCR into one record per CDR3 protein. The sample holds about 530,000 distinct CDR3 sequences, approximately 25% seen once. Broader study findings: Summed frequency of public TCR beta families distinguished CMV carriers with the relevant HLA.

The sequenced sample was PBMCs. The chain combines TRBV6-4 with TRBJ2-3, with a possible D match to TRBD2 (6 bases). This receptor was identified in a human donor in good health (CMV status not recorded). Some clones in this sample may be carry-over from other donors' samples. The chain's CDR3 is CASSRSWRRGDTQYF. CDR3 nucleotide sequence: TGTGCCAGCAGTCGCTCGTGGCGGAGGGGAGATACGCAGTATTTT.